This TCR beta chain was retrieved from a study of vaccination effects on CD4 cells after COVID-19. Study context: Samples were collected from a few convalescent patients early and late following vaccination. A few million PBMC per well received around 9.3 IU/ml IL-2 and 9 to 10 ug/ml peptides in culture. The study's findings and limits: Marked clonal contraction of both clone types appeared late after vaccination. Convalescents' post-vaccination spike-reactive clones were chiefly new, vaccine-induced ones.

Germline V CDR1 and CDR2: MNHEY, SVGEGT. The ends were cut back, 5 bases at V and 8 bases at J, with 19 bases in the middle. The CDR3 has 15 amino acids. The data were produced by immunoSEQ multiplex PCR, yet TCRdb's version contains in-frame clones alone and is incomplete. Of roughly 51,000 clones in the sample, about 76% were seen once. Regarding this clone: Its antigen remains unidentified.

Isolation of CD4+ T cells took place after 10 days of culture. According to PCR results, the person was infected with SARS-CoV-2 between March and December 2020. Each participant was given two doses of one vaccine (BNT162b2 or mRNA-1273). This material consisted of CD4+ T cells from PBMCs cultured without peptide, taken after COVID-19 vaccination. This chain joins TRBV6-2 or TRBV6-3 and TRBJ2-4; possibly TRBD1 for D (6 bases). This sequence originates from a human donor who had a prior SARS-CoV-2 infection. DNA of the CDR3: TGTGCCAGCAGTCGCCGGGACACTCTAGGATACATTCAGTACTTC. It is translated as CASSRRDTLGYIQYF.